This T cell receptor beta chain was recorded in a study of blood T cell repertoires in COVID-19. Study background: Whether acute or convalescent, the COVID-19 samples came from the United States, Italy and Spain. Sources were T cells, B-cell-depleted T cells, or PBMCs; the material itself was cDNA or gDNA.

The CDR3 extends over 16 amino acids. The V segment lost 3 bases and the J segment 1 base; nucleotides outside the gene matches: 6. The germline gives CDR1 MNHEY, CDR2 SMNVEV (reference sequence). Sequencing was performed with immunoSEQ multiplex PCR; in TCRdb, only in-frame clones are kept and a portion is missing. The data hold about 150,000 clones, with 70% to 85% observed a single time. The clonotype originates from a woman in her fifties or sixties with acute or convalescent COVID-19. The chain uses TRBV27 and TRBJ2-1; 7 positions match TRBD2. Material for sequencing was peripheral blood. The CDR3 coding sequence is TGTGCCAGCAGTTTTGGCGGGAGTGGTTCCTACAATGAGCAGTTCTTC. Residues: CASSFGGSGSYNEQFF.